This TCR beta chain was identified in a study of blood T cell repertoires in COVID-19. Study-wide context: The analysed material was cDNA or gDNA that came from T cells, B-cell-depleted T cells, or PBMCs.

The table came from immunoSEQ multiplex PCR; TCRdb's copy has only in-frame clones and leaves some out. The sample records 88,000 or so clones, around 89% being singletons. After removal of 5 bases from V and 7 bases from J, the junction contained 7 bases not matched to a gene. Germline loops: CDR1 SGHNT, CDR2 YENEEA. This CDR3 is built from 14 residues. This receptor was obtained from a woman in her fifties or sixties with acute COVID-19. Specimen: PBMCs or T cells enriched from blood (not recorded which). This chain joins TRBV11-3 and TRBJ1-4, with 7 bases lining up with TRBD1. This CDR3 reads CASSRRGFGEKLFF. The CDR3 bases are TGTGCCAGCAGCCGCAGGGGGTTTGGTGAAAAACTGTTTTTT.